This T cell receptor beta chain came from a study of shared clonotypes between healthy human individuals. Findings and caveats of the study: Clonotype sharing among donors, it was expected, would be affected by sequencing depth.

This clone was detected a few times. Its antigen remains unidentified. Each PCR replicate run on unsorted PBMC took in 300 to 350 ng DNA, about 29,000 T cell genomes. TCRdb keeps only in-frame clones here, not all; method: immunoSEQ multiplex PCR. The sample carries about 480,000 clones, 79% recorded once. Germline loops: CDR1 MNHEY, CDR2 SVGAGI. This CDR3 region has 14 residues. Trimming removed 6 bases from V and 1 base from J, with 10 bases in between. This sequence joins TRBV6-5 and TRBJ2-1; D is possibly TRBD2 (5 bases). Sequenced sample: PBMCs. The receptor was derived from a woman aged 40 to 50 in good health. Some clones in this sample may be carry-over from other donors' samples. The CDR3 bases are TGTGCCAGCAGCCCCAGAGGGTCCTACAATGAGCAGTTCTTC. Amino acid sequence: CASSPRGSYNEQFF.